Listed below are T cell receptor beta chains from one sample, sequenced in a study of T cell repertoires in cytomegalovirus infection. Their cognate antigens are unknown. TCRdb called the reads again in MiXCR, with one record for every CDR3 protein. In the table there are approximately 110,000 distinct CDR3 sequences, around 28% of which are singletons. The input for sequencing was CD8+ T cells from cultured PBMCs, taken from culture after CMV antigen stimulation. Receptors originate from a human donor in good health (CMV status not recorded). Some clones in this sample may be carry-over from other donors' samples. The CDR3 runs from the conserved cysteine through the conserved F or W. A D gene is named only where the DNA matches it firmly. Clone size is stated in some rows and not others, as once, few, many or a class when expanded.

V gene: TRBV27
D gene: NA
clone size: NA
J gene: TRBJ1-3
CDR3 protein: CASSLKGTGNTIYF
CDR3 DNA: TGTGCCAGCAGTTTAAAAGGGACCGGAAACACCATATATTTT

V gene: TRBV5-4
D gene: TRBD1
clone size: NA
J gene: TRBJ2-2
CDR3 protein: CASRDRGLGGELFF
CDR3 DNA: TGTGCCAGCCGGGACAGGGGGCTTGGCGGGGAGCTGTTTTTT

V gene: TRBV4-1
D gene: NA
clone size: few
J gene: TRBJ2-1
CDR3 protein: CASSPGTIYNEQFF
CDR3 DNA: TGCGCCAGCAGTCCAGGGACGATTTACAATGAGCAGTTCTTC

V gene: TRBV4-1
D gene: NA
clone size: NA
J gene: TRBJ2-7
CDR3 protein: CASSQDRDSYEQYF
CDR3 DNA: TGTGCCAGCAGCCAAGATCGGGATTCCTACGAGCAGTACTTC

V gene: TRBV27
D gene: NA
clone size: NA
J gene: TRBJ1-1
CDR3 protein: CASSLAQMNTEAFF
CDR3 DNA: TGTGCCAGCAGTTTGGCACAGATGAACACTGAAGCTTTCTTT

V gene: TRBV7-3
D gene: TRBD1
clone size: NA
J gene: TRBJ2-6
CDR3 protein: CASSSTGGAFVGANVLTF
CDR3 DNA: TGTGCCAGCAGCTCAACAGGGGGCGCATTCGTTGGGGCCAACGTCCTGACTTTC

V gene: TRBV2
D gene: NA
clone size: few
J gene: TRBJ1-5
CDR3 protein: CASSGQEEVNQPQHF
CDR3 DNA: TGTGCCAGCAGTGGGCAGGAAGAGGTGAATCAGCCCCAGCATTTT

V gene: TRBV20-1
D gene: TRBD2
clone size: NA
J gene: TRBJ2-5
CDR3 protein: CSARDQLVASGGSLQETQYF
CDR3 DNA: TGCAGTGCTAGAGATCAGTTGGTGGCTAGCGGGGGGTCGCTCCAAGAGACCCAGTACTTC

V gene: TRBV6-4
D gene: TRBD2
clone size: many
J gene: TRBJ2-1
CDR3 protein: CASSDSMAAGGPRQFF
CDR3 DNA: TGTGCCAGCAGTGACTCGATGGCAGCGGGGGGGCCCCGGCAGTTCTTC

V gene: TRBV7-2
D gene: NA
clone size: NA
J gene: TRBJ1-4
CDR3 protein: CASSLSTGLNEKLFF
CDR3 DNA: TGTGCCAGCAGCCTCTCGACGGGCCTTAATGAAAAACTGTTTTTT

V gene: TRBV27
D gene: TRBD1
clone size: few
J gene: TRBJ1-1
CDR3 protein: CASSLVGTGNTEAFF
CDR3 DNA: TGTGCCAGCAGTTTGGTGGGGACAGGGAACACTGAAGCTTTCTTT

V gene: TRBV20-1
D gene: NA
clone size: few
J gene: TRBJ2-7
CDR3 protein: CSARTTNYEQYF
CDR3 DNA: TGCAGTGCTCGGACTACGAACTACGAGCAGTACTTC

V gene: TRBV7-9
D gene: TRBD2
clone size: few
J gene: TRBJ2-2
CDR3 protein: CASSPAQRGGVGELFF
CDR3 DNA: TGTGCCAGCAGCCCAGCGCAGCGGGGGGGAGTCGGGGAGCTGTTTTTT

V gene: TRBV7-2
D gene: NA
clone size: few
J gene: TRBJ2-2
CDR3 protein: CASRVTGRDTGELFF
CDR3 DNA: TGTGCCAGCCGGGTGACAGGGAGGGACACCGGGGAGCTGTTTTTT

V gene: TRBV28
D gene: NA
clone size: few
J gene: TRBJ1-1
CDR3 protein: CASRIPNTEAFF
CDR3 DNA: TGTGCCAGCAGGATCCCGAACACTGAAGCTTTCTTT

V gene: TRBV25-1
D gene: TRBD1
clone size: few
J gene: TRBJ1-2
CDR3 protein: CASSGTGQGANYGYTF
CDR3 DNA: TGTGCCAGCAGTGGGACGGGCCAGGGGGCTAACTATGGCTACACCTTC

V gene: TRBV24-1
D gene: TRBD2
clone size: NA
J gene: TRBJ2-1
CDR3 protein: CATSDLHPSERGVYNEQFF
CDR3 DNA: TGTGCCACCAGTGATTTGCACCCCTCCGAGCGGGGGGTTTACAATGAGCAGTTCTTC

V gene: TRBV7-8
D gene: TRBD2
clone size: many
J gene: TRBJ2-7
CDR3 protein: CASSPSGGRESSYEQYF
CDR3 DNA: TGTGCCAGCAGCCCTAGTGGGGGGAGGGAGTCTTCCTACGAGCAGTACTTC

V gene: TRBV4-2
D gene: NA
clone size: few
J gene: TRBJ1-1
CDR3 protein: CASSPQWADTEAFF
CDR3 DNA: TGTGCCAGCAGCCCCCAATGGGCAGACACTGAAGCTTTCTTT

V gene: TRBV4-1
D gene: NA
clone size: many
J gene: TRBJ2-1
CDR3 protein: CASSQEGSYNEQFF
CDR3 DNA: TGCGCCAGCAGCCAAGAGGGTTCCTACAATGAGCAGTTCTTC

V gene: TRBV19
D gene: NA
clone size: NA
J gene: TRBJ2-3
CDR3 protein: CASSIGRGGVTDTQYF
CDR3 DNA: TGTGCCAGTAGTATCGGCAGGGGGGGAGTCACAGATACGCAGTATTTT

V gene: TRBV6-6
D gene: NA
clone size: NA
J gene: TRBJ2-3
CDR3 protein: CASSYASGGRDTQYF
CDR3 DNA: TGTGCCAGCAGTTACGCGTCGGGGGGCAGGGATACGCAGTATTTT

V gene: TRBV6-5
D gene: NA
clone size: NA
J gene: TRBJ1-2
CDR3 protein: CASSPGVYGYTF
CDR3 DNA: TGTGCCAGCAGCCCAGGGGTTTATGGCTACACCTTC

V gene: TRBV2
D gene: NA
clone size: few
J gene: TRBJ1-3
CDR3 protein: CASSESTGYFSGNTIYF
CDR3 DNA: TGTGCCAGCAGTGAATCAACGGGGTACTTCTCTGGAAACACCATATATTTT

V gene: TRBV6-2/TRBV6-3
D gene: TRBD2
clone size: NA
J gene: TRBJ2-7
CDR3 protein: CASSYSLAAWREQYF
CDR3 DNA: TGTGCCAGCAGTTACTCCCTAGCGGCATGGAGGGAGCAGTACTTC

V gene: TRBV19
D gene: NA
clone size: NA
J gene: TRBJ2-3
CDR3 protein: CASSILVQDTQYF
CDR3 DNA: TGTGCCAGTAGTATATTGGTCCAGGATACGCAGTATTTT

V gene: TRBV16
D gene: NA
clone size: few
J gene: TRBJ1-3
CDR3 protein: CASSGRFGTYGNTIYF
CDR3 DNA: TGTGCCAGCAGCGGACGGTTCGGGACGTATGGAAACACCATATATTTT

V gene: TRBV7-8
D gene: TRBD2
clone size: many
J gene: TRBJ2-1
CDR3 protein: CASSHPGTSGGGSYNEQFF
CDR3 DNA: TGTGCCAGCAGCCACCCCGGGACTAGCGGGGGGGGATCCTACAATGAGCAGTTCTTC

V gene: TRBV2
D gene: NA
clone size: few
J gene: TRBJ1-2
CDR3 protein: CASSEARVMHGYTF
CDR3 DNA: TGTGCCAGCAGTGAAGCAAGGGTGATGCATGGCTACACCTTC

V gene: TRBV24-1
D gene: NA
clone size: many
J gene: TRBJ2-3
CDR3 protein: CATSDSTYTDTQYF
CDR3 DNA: TGTGCCACCAGTGACAGCACCTACACAGATACGCAGTATTTT

V gene: TRBV27
D gene: NA
clone size: NA
J gene: TRBJ1-5
CDR3 protein: CASSLQNSNQPQHF
CDR3 DNA: TGTGCCAGCAGTTTACAAAATAGCAATCAGCCCCAGCATTTT

V gene: TRBV19
D gene: NA
clone size: NA
J gene: TRBJ2-1
CDR3 protein: CASIIGDREQFF
CDR3 DNA: TGTGCCAGTATTATAGGCGACCGGGAGCAGTTCTTC

V gene: TRBV6-5
D gene: TRBD1
clone size: NA
J gene: TRBJ2-1
CDR3 protein: CASTQGAPFGQFF
CDR3 DNA: TGTGCCAGCACTCAGGGGGCACCGTTCGGGCAGTTCTTC

V gene: TRBV6-2/TRBV6-3
D gene: NA
clone size: NA
J gene: TRBJ1-5
CDR3 protein: CASSYRTGGVEPQHF
CDR3 DNA: TGTGCCAGCAGTTACCGGACGGGGGGGGTTGAGCCCCAGCATTTT

V gene: TRBV7-9
D gene: NA
clone size: few
J gene: TRBJ2-1
CDR3 protein: CASSLGLGGANNEQFF
CDR3 DNA: TGTGCCAGCAGCTTAGGATTGGGCGGGGCCAACAATGAGCAGTTCTTC

V gene: TRBV9
D gene: NA
clone size: NA
J gene: TRBJ1-1
CDR3 protein: CASSRTGSEAFF
CDR3 DNA: TGTGCCAGCAGCCGGACGGGCTCTGAAGCTTTCTTT

V gene: TRBV11-2
D gene: NA
clone size: few
J gene: TRBJ1-1
CDR3 protein: CASSFGSEVLF
CDR3 DNA: TGTGCCAGCAGCTTCGGGTCAGAAGTACTCTTT

V gene: TRBV5-4
D gene: NA
clone size: few
J gene: TRBJ1-1
CDR3 protein: CASSLRGETEAFF
CDR3 DNA: TGTGCCAGCAGCTTGAGGGGTGAGACTGAAGCTTTCTTT

V gene: TRBV7-8
D gene: NA
clone size: many
J gene: TRBJ2-4
CDR3 protein: CASSFAGAKNIQYF
CDR3 DNA: TGTGCCAGCAGCTTCGCGGGGGCCAAAAACATTCAGTACTTC

V gene: TRBV5-1
D gene: NA
clone size: NA
J gene: TRBJ2-1
CDR3 protein: CASSLVGGLNEQFF
CDR3 DNA: TGCGCCAGCAGCTTGGTCGGAGGCCTCAATGAGCAGTTCTTC

V gene: TRBV6-1
D gene: TRBD1
clone size: NA
J gene: TRBJ1-5
CDR3 protein: CASSERGSGTGGIEPQHF
CDR3 DNA: TGTGCCAGCAGTGAAAGGGGGTCGGGGACAGGGGGCATTGAGCCCCAGCATTTT